This T cell receptor (beta chain) was identified during a study of chronic HIV infection and antiretroviral therapy. Each CDR3 protein is one row after TCRdb ran MiXCR on the 5' RACE reads. Among roughly 48,000 distinct CDR3 sequences listed, about 18% were seen once. CDR1 MDHEN and CDR2 SYDVKM come from the germline V gene. Trimming removed 5 bases from V and 6 bases from J, with 29 bases in between. CDR3 length equals 19 residues. This TCR derives from an adult who had HIV and had not received antiretroviral therapy, or was an uninfected healthy control (not recorded which). V gene TRBV28 combines with J gene TRBJ2-1; D possibly corresponds to TRBD1 (6 bases). Sequencing input: peripheral blood. The CDR3 loop reads CASSPYTPGQGPVGNEQFF. The CDR3 nucleotides read TGTGCCAGCAGTCCATATACGCCGGGACAAGGTCCCGTCGGCAATGAGCAGTTCTTC.